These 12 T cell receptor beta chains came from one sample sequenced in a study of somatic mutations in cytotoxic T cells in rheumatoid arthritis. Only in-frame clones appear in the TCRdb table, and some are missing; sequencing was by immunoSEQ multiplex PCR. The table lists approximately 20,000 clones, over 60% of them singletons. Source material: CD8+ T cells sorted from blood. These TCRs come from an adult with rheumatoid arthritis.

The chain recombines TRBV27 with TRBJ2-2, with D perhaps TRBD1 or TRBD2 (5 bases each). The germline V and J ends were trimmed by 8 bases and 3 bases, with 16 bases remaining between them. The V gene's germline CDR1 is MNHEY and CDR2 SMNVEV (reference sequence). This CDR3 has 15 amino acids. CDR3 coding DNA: TGTGCCAGCCTTGGGCCGGGGCCCGACACCGGGGAGCTGTTTTTT. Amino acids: CASLGPGPDTGELFF.

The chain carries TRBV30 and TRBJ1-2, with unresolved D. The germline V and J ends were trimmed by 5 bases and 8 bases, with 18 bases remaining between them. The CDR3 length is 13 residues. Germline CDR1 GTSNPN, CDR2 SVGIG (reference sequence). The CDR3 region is CAWGESAGIGYTF. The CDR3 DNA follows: TGTGCCTGGGGGGAGTCGGCAGGTATCGGCTACACCTTC.

CDR3 DNA: TGTGCCAGCAGCTTAAGCGGGAGGGCCAGGGAGACCCAGTACTTC. Encoded protein: CASSLSGRARETQYF. The chain carries TRBV5-6 and TRBJ2-5; 10 bases are shared with TRBD2. After removal of 2 bases from V and 5 bases from J, the junction contained 6 bases not matched to a gene. This CDR3 comprises 15 residues. Germline lookup yields CDR1 SGHDT and CDR2 YYEEEE.

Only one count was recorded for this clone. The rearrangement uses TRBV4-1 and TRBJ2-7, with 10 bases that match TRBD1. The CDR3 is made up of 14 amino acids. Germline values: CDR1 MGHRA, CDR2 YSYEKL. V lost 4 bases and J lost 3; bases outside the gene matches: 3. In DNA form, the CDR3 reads TGCGCCAGCAGCCCCCGGACAGGGGGCTACGAGCAGTACTTC. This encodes CASSPRTGGYEQYF.

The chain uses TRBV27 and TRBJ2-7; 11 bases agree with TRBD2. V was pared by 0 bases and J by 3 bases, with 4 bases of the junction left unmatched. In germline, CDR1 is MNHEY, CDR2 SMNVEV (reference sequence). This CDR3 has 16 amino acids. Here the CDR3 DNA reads TGTGCCAGCAGTTTATCAGGACTAGCGGGCCTCTACGAGCAGTACTTC. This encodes CASSLSGLAGLYEQYF.

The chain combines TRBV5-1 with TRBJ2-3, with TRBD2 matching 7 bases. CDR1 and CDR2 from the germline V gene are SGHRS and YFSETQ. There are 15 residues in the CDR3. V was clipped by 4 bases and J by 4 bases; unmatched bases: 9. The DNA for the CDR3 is TGCGCCAGCAGCCCAGCGGACCGGGGGGCAGATACGCAGTATTTT. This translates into CASSPADRGADTQYF.

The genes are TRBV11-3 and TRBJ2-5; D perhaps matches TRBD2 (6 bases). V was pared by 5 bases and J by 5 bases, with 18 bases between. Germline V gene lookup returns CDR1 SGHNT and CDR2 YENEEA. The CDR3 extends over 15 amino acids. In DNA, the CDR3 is TGTGCCAGCAGCCCGGGGGAGGCGGTTACGGAGACCCAGTACTTC. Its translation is CASSPGEAVTETQYF.

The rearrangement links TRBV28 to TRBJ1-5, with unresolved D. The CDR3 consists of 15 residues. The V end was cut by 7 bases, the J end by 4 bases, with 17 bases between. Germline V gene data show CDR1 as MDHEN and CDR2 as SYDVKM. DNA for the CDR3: TGTGCCAGCAATCAGTTTAGAGTCGGGAATCAGCCCCAGCATTTT. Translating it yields CASNQFRVGNQPQHF.

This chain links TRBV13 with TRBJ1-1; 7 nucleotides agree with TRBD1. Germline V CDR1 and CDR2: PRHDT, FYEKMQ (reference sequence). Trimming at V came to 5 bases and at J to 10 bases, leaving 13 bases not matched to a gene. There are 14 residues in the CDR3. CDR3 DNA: TGTGCCAGCAGCGGAGGGACAGCGGGATTTGGAGCTTTCTTT. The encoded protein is CASSGGTAGFGAFF. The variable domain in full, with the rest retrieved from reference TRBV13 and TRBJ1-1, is AAGVIQSPRHLIKEKRETATLKCYPIPRHDTVYWYQQGPGQDPQFLISFYEKMQSDKGSIPDRFSAQQFSDYHSELNMSSLELGDSALYFCASSGGTAGFGAFFGQGTRLTVV.

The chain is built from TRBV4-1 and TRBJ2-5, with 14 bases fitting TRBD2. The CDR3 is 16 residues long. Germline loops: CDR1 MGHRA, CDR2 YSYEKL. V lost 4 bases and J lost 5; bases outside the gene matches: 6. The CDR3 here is CASSLRTSGGHETQYF. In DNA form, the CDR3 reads TGCGCCAGCAGCCTCCGGACTAGCGGGGGGCATGAGACCCAGTACTTC.

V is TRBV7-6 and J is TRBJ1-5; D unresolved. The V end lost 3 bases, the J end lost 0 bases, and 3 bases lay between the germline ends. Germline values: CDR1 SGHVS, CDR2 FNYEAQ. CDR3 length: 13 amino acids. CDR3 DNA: TGTGCCAGCAGCTTTGATAGCAATCAGCCCCAGCATTTT. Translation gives CASSFDSNQPQHF.

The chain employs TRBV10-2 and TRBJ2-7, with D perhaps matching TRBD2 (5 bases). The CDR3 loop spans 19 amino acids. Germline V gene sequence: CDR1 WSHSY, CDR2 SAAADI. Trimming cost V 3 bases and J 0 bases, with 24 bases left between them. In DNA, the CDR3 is TGCGCCAGCAGTGACCCAACCACTACGGGAAAAACACTCTCCTACGAGCAGTACTTC. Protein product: CASSDPTTTGKTLSYEQYF.